Below are 28 T cell receptor beta chains sequenced from a single sample in a study of T-cell reconstitution after alpha-beta-depleted transplantation in children. Preparation of the TCRbeta library used unique molecular identifiers. TCRdb processed the PCR reads anew with MiXCR; each CDR3 protein has one entry. The data show some 240,000 distinct CDR3 sequences, more than 10% seen once. The source material was PBMCs from the stem cell graft donor, sampled from the stem cell graft. The source is a human donor who donated a stem cell graft to a child with acute lymphoblastic leukemia.

This clonotype was seen many times. The rearrangement links TRBV5-1 to TRBJ2-1; 9 nucleotides line up with TRBD1. CDR1 is SGHRS, CDR2 YFSETQ, per germline. With V trimmed by 0 bases and J by 8 bases, 3 bases remained unmatched. The CDR3 is 14 residues long. CDR3 in DNA: TGCGCCAGCAGCTTGGACAGGGGGCTCGATGAGCAGTTCTTC. This gives the protein CASSLDRGLDEQFF.

This clonotype was seen many times. The chain uses TRBV29-1 and TRBJ2-1; TRBD2 aligns across 11 bases. The CDR3 runs 15 residues. Germline CDR1 is SQVTM and CDR2 is ANQGSEA. V trimming: 5 bases; J trimming: 2 bases; junction bases outside the gene matches: 5. DNA for the CDR3: TGCAGCGTTTGGACTAGCGGGTTAGCCTACAATGAGCAGTTCTTC. It codes for CSVWTSGLAYNEQFF.

The chain combines TRBV6-5 with TRBJ2-7; D is tentatively TRBD1 or TRBD2 (5 bases each). Per germline, CDR1 MNHEY and CDR2 SVGAGI. This CDR3 has 13 amino acids. The ends were cut back, 0 bases at V and 7 bases at J, with 10 bases in the middle. CDR3 in amino acids: CASSYSTGREQYF. The CDR3 DNA follows: TGTGCCAGCAGTTACTCGACGGGGCGGGAGCAGTACTTC.

This clonotype was observed at least ten times. The chain links TRBV5-1 to TRBJ2-1, with 11 bases matching TRBD2. The CDR3 has 16 amino acids. J lost 3 bases, V lost 3 bases, and 5 bases had no gene match. Germline V gives CDR1 SGHRS, CDR2 YFSETQ. Written as DNA, the CDR3 is TGCGCCAGCAGCTCCATTCTAGCGGGAGGCTACAATGAGCAGTTCTTC. It is translated as CASSSILAGGYNEQFF. The full variable domain, its missing parts supplied by reference TRBV5-1 and TRBJ2-1, is KAGVTQTPRYLIKTRGQQVTLSCSPISGHRSVSWYQQTPGQGLQFLFEYFSETQRNKGNFPGRFSGRQFSNSRSEMNVSTLELGDSALYLCASSSILAGGYNEQFFGPGTRLTVL.

This clonotype was seen at least ten times. The chain carries TRBV6-2 or TRBV6-3 and TRBJ2-2; D unclear. The CDR3 contains 16 residues. Germline assignment: CDR1 MNHEY and CDR2 SVGEGT. Trimming cost V 8 bases and J 0 bases, with 16 bases left between them. Here the CDR3 DNA reads TGTGCCAGCTCCCTAGTGGCAGTCGCGAACACCGGGGAGCTGTTTTTT. It encodes CASSLVAVANTGELFF.

The table lists this clonotype with many counts. The chain couples TRBV7-3 to TRBJ2-5, with a tentative D call TRBD2 (5 bases). Trimming took 2 bases from V and 5 from J, leaving 15 bases between them. The length of the CDR3 is 15 residues. Looked up from germline, CDR1 is SGHTA and CDR2 is FQGTGA. CDR3 loop: CASSLGRRPSETQYF. The CDR3 coding sequence is TGTGCCAGCAGCTTAGGTCGACGACCTAGCGAGACCCAGTACTTC.

At least ten counts were recorded for this clonotype. This chain connects TRBV28 to TRBJ2-5, with a tentative D call TRBD1 (6 bases). Trimming took 3 bases from V and 8 from J, leaving 7 bases between them. The CDR3 covers 11 residues. Germline CDR1 and CDR2: MDHEN and SYDVKM. CDR3 sequence (DNA): TGTGCCAGCAGTTTCGGGACAACCCAGTACTTC. It codes for CASSFGTTQYF.

In the case of this clonotype: A clone one base away is much larger, so this may be a read error. The CDR3 does not end in the conserved phenylalanine or tryptophan, so this is likely a read error. The chain employs TRBV6-2 or TRBV6-3 and TRBJ1-1; D gene unclear. Trimming removed 4 bases from V and 0 bases from J, with 9 bases in between. Per germline, CDR1 MNHEY and CDR2 SVGEGT. This CDR3 is 14 amino acids long. The CDR3 protein is CASSFSTVNTEAFL. The CDR3 DNA reads as TGTGCCAGCAGTTTCTCGACGGTGAACACTGAAGCTTTCTTG.

This clonotype was recorded at least ten times. The chain links TRBV6-2 or TRBV6-3 to TRBJ2-2; perhaps TRBD2 as D (5 bases). In germline, CDR1 is MNHEY, CDR2 SVGEGT. CDR3 length equals 14 residues. With 2 bases removed from V and 4 bases from J, the gap between germline ends came to 8 bases. CDR3 region: CASSYEGFTGELFF. The CDR3 nucleotides are TGTGCCAGCAGTTACGAGGGATTCACCGGGGAGCTGTTTTTT.

This clonotype came up many times. The chain links TRBV5-1 to TRBJ2-3; maybe TRBD1 (5 bases). The CDR3 sequence is 16 residues long. V gave up 0 bases and J gave up 2 bases, with 13 bases separating them. CDR1 is SGHRS, CDR2 YFSETQ, per germline. The CDR3 DNA is TGCGCCAGCAGCTTGGGGGGCAGTCAAACCACAGATACGCAGTATTTT. The encoded protein is CASSLGGSQTTDTQYF. Complete variable domain (other parts from reference TRBV5-1 and TRBJ2-3): KAGVTQTPRYLIKTRGQQVTLSCSPISGHRSVSWYQQTPGQGLQFLFEYFSETQRNKGNFPGRFSGRQFSNSRSEMNVSTLELGDSALYLCASSLGGSQTTDTQYFGPGTRLTVL.

This clonotype was counted many times. The V gene is TRBV28, the J gene TRBJ2-7, with D unresolved. The CDR3 length is 11 residues. Germline CDR1 reads MDHEN; CDR2 reads SYDVKM. The V end was cut by 4 bases, the J end by 3 bases, with 4 bases between. The CDR3 protein is CASSSFYEQYF. The CDR3 DNA sequence: TGTGCCAGCAGTTCTTTCTACGAGCAGTACTTC.

This clonotype came up many times. This chain connects TRBV9 to TRBJ2-2, with TRBD1 matching 7 bases. The junction had 6 bases not matched to a gene; V was cut back by 3 bases and J by 7 bases. The CDR3 loop spans 14 amino acids. CDR1 and CDR2 from the germline V gene are SGDLS and YYNGEE. The CDR3 is CASSARGIGGELFF. CDR3 coding DNA: TGTGCCAGCAGCGCCAGGGGGATCGGCGGGGAGCTGTTTTTT.

This clonotype was observed many times. The rearrangement links TRBV27 to TRBJ2-1; 13 bases align to TRBD2. The V gene end was trimmed by 6 bases and the J gene end by 7 bases; junction bases not matched to a gene: 6. Germline CDR1 reads MNHEY; CDR2 reads SMNVEV (reference sequence). The CDR3 runs to 15 residues. The CDR3 coding sequence is TGTGCCAGCAGCCAAACTAGCGGGAGGGCGAATGAGCAGTTCTTC. Amino acid sequence: CASSQTSGRANEQFF.

This rearrangement joins TRBV4-3 to TRBJ1-6; D remains unclear. V dropped 0 bases and J dropped 7 bases, with 10 bases sitting between them. This CDR3 is 15 amino acids long. Germline CDR1 reads LGHNA; CDR2 reads YSLEER. The CDR3 loop is CASSQDDARNSPLHF. For the CDR3, the DNA is TGCGCCAGCAGCCAAGATGACGCGCGGAATTCACCCCTCCACTTT.

This clonotype occurred many times. The rearrangement joins TRBV11-3 to TRBJ2-5; D is perhaps TRBD2 (5 bases). The CDR3 loop spans 16 amino acids. V lost 1 base and J lost 2, with 14 bases in between. Germline V lookup: CDR1 SGHNT, CDR2 YENEEA. The CDR3 DNA reads TGTGCCAGCAGCTTAGGTCGGGGTTCGGAGCAAGAGACCCAGTACTTC. This gives the protein CASSLGRGSEQETQYF. Based on the CDR3 plus reference TRBV11-3 and TRBJ2-5, the full variable domain is EAGVVQSPRYKIIEKKQPVAFWCNPISGHNTLYWYLQNLGQGPELLIRYENEEAVDDSQLPKDRFSAERLKGVDSTLKIQPAELGDSAVYLCASSLGRGSEQETQYFGPGTRLLVL.

This clonotype was detected many times. CDR3 coding DNA: TGCGCCAGCAGCTTAAAACTCAGGGGCAGGGCTGAAGCTTTCTTT. Amino acids: CASSLKLRGRAEAFF. This rearrangement joins TRBV4-3 to TRBJ1-1, with D maybe TRBD1 (6 bases). Looked up from germline, CDR1 is LGHNA and CDR2 is YSLEER. Between the trimmed V and J ends, which lost 5 bases and 6 bases, there was a span of 19 bases. The CDR3 spans 15 residues.

The V call is TRBV12-3 or TRBV12-4, the J call TRBJ2-1; 9 nucleotides agree with TRBD1. V shed 3 bases and J 3 bases; nucleotides not matched to a gene: 3. This CDR3 comprises 15 residues. The CDR3 reads CASSFGQGLYNEQFF. The CDR3 bases are TGTGCCAGCAGTTTTGGACAGGGGCTCTACAATGAGCAGTTCTTC.

This clonotype was counted only a few times. The chain is built from TRBV25-1 and TRBJ1-2; 9 nucleotides line up with TRBD1. CDR3 length equals 16 residues. CDR1 MGHDK and CDR2 SYGVNS come from the germline V gene. J gave up 2 bases and V 3 bases, and 7 bases lay outside the gene matches. The CDR3 region is CASSDLPGTGNYGYTF. The CDR3 nucleotides are TGTGCCAGCAGTGACCTTCCCGGGACAGGGAACTATGGCTACACCTTC.

This clonotype was counted ten times or more. The V gene is TRBV7-9, the J gene TRBJ2-5, with TRBD2 matching over 11 bases. The trim removed 3 bases at V and 7 bases at J, leaving 4 bases unmatched. Germline CDR1 SEHNR, CDR2 FQNEAQ (reference sequence). The CDR3 loop spans 14 amino acids. The CDR3 spells CASSFSGGAGTQYF. The CDR3, as DNA: TGTGCCAGCAGCTTTAGCGGGGGGGCCGGGACCCAGTACTTC.

This clonotype was counted between two and nine times. This chain links TRBV24-1 with TRBJ2-1, with 8 positions matching TRBD2. CDR1 and CDR2 from the germline V gene are KGHDR and SFDVKD. This CDR3 spans 13 amino acids. After removal of 10 bases from V and 3 bases from J, the junction contained 4 bases not matched to a gene. The CDR3 DNA reads as TGTGCCACTAGCGGGAATTACTACAATGAGCAGTTCTTC. Translating gives CATSGNYYNEQFF.

This clonotype came up many times. V and J are TRBV7-2 and TRBJ2-7; 8 nucleotides align to TRBD1. In germline, CDR1 is SGHTA, CDR2 FQGNSA. V gave up 0 bases and J gave up 3 bases; unmatched junction bases: 7. The CDR3 runs to 16 residues. The CDR3 loop is CASSLAGQGSSYEQYF. Here the CDR3 DNA reads TGTGCCAGCAGCTTAGCAGGACAGGGATCAAGCTACGAGCAGTACTTC.

Many counts were recorded for this clonotype. This chain links TRBV7-2 with TRBJ2-3; the D gene is possibly TRBD2 (5 bases). There are 13 residues in the CDR3. V was shortened by 2 bases and J by 5 bases, with 8 bases between the two germline ends. Germline-derived CDR1 and CDR2 are SGHTA and FQGNSA. In nucleotides, the CDR3 is TGTGCCAGCAGCTTATTTCGGGGAGATACGCAGTATTTT. It encodes CASSLFRGDTQYF.

Ten or more counts support this clonotype. The rearrangement uses TRBV28 and TRBJ1-1; TRBD1 might be the D (6 bases). Between the trimmed V and J ends, which lost 5 bases and 9 bases, there was a span of 13 bases. The CDR3 is 12 residues long. Per the germline V gene, CDR1 is MDHEN and CDR2 is SYDVKM. CDR3 in DNA: TGTGCCAGCAGTCAAAGCGACAGGAAAGCTTTCTTT. This gives the protein CASSQSDRKAFF.

This clonotype was picked up many times. This rearrangement joins TRBV24-1 to TRBJ2-1; tentative D call: TRBD2 (7 bases). Trimming took off 4 bases at V and 4 bases at J, with 13 bases between the two ends. Germline V gives CDR1 KGHDR, CDR2 SFDVKD. The CDR3 contains 15 residues. The CDR3 is CATSEGEGGYNEQFF. The CDR3 DNA follows: TGTGCCACCAGTGAGGGGGAGGGGGGGTACAATGAGCAGTTCTTC.

Many counts were recorded for this clonotype. The chain joins TRBV20-1 to TRBJ2-7, with 8 bases aligning to TRBD1. V shed 4 bases and J 0 bases; nucleotides not matched to a gene: 11. The CDR3 is 16 residues long. The V gene's germline CDR1 is DFQATT and CDR2 SNEGSKA (reference sequence). The CDR3 DNA sequence: TGCAGTGCTATGACAGGGGCGCAACCGAGCTCCTACGAGCAGTACTTC. It is translated as CSAMTGAQPSSYEQYF.

This chain links TRBV7-2 with TRBJ1-4, with TRBD1 matching 9 bases. This CDR3 is 16 amino acids long. The germline V gene encodes CDR1 SGHTA and CDR2 FQGNSA. Trimming cost V 5 bases and J 4 bases; bases outside gene matches: 8. The CDR3 DNA follows: TGTGCCAGCAGCCTTGGGACAGGGTACTTTAATGAAAAACTGTTTTTT. The encoded protein is CASSLGTGYFNEKLFF.

This clonotype has a handful of counts. This chain uses TRBV9 with TRBJ1-4; D uncertain. From germline, CDR1 is SGDLS and CDR2 YYNGEE. The CDR3 is 16 amino acids. The ends were cut back, 4 bases at V and 0 bases at J, with 13 bases in the middle. CDR3 in amino acids: CASSPQSRPTNEKLFF. The CDR3 DNA sequence: TGTGCCAGCAGCCCTCAGAGCCGGCCAACTAATGAAAAACTGTTTTTT.

This clonotype was observed many times. The CDR3 sequence is CASSLGMTGMNTEAFF. CDR3 DNA: TGTGCCAGCAGTTTAGGTATGACGGGTATGAACACTGAAGCTTTCTTT. V gene TRBV12-3 or TRBV12-4 combines with J gene TRBJ1-1; no reliable D call. V lost 1 base to trimming and J lost 0 bases, with 12 bases between them. The CDR3 has 16 amino acids.